A selection of T cell receptor beta chains follows, all from one sample in a study of a mutant IDH1 vaccine in newly diagnosed glioma. Sequencing was performed with immunoSEQ multiplex PCR; in TCRdb, only in-frame clones are kept and a portion is missing. The data show approximately 45,000 clones, around 94% seen once. No antigen has been identified for these receptors. The sample in question was PBMCs, obtained from a glioma patient whose treatment included an IDH1 peptide vaccine. The receptors derive from a man between 45 and 60 years old with glioma. CDR3s include the opening cysteine and the closing phenylalanine or tryptophan. Each record gives: J gene, V gene, CDR3 length, clone size, D gene, CDR3 DNA, CDR3 protein. D genes are given only for firm matches. Clone size, where shown, is once, few, many, or a class for clones that have expanded.

TRBJ2-7	TRBV5-1	13	NA	NA	TGCGCCAGCAGATCAGGGGGGGCCTACGAGCAGTACTTC	CASRSGGAYEQYF
TRBJ2-1	TRBV5-1	16	NA	NA	TGCGCCAGCAGCTTGGTTGCAGCGCCTGGTTACAATGAGCAGTTCTTC	CASSLVAAPGYNEQFF
TRBJ1-6	TRBV2	16	once	NA	TGTGCCAGCAGTCGCTGGGTATCTTCCTATAATTCACCCCTCCACTTT	CASSRWVSSYNSPLHF
TRBJ2-7	TRBV18	11	NA	NA	TGTGCCAGCTCACCAGGTTACGAGCAGTACTTC	CASSPGYEQYF
TRBJ2-1	TRBV6-1	15	NA	TRBD1	TGTGCCAGCAGTGAACACAGGGGTCCCTACAATGAGCAGTTCTTC	CASSEHRGPYNEQFF
TRBJ2-1	TRBV19	12	NA	NA	TGTGCCAGTAGCCCTGGGGTCAATGAGCAGTTCTTC	CASSPGVNEQFF
TRBJ2-3	TRBV7-9	14	NA	NA	TGTGCCAGCAGCTTAGGGGACAGCACAGATACGCAGTATTTT	CASSLGDSTDTQYF
TRBJ2-2	TRBV7-2	16	NA	TRBD1	TGTGCCAGCAGCTTAACGACAGGGGTTGCTACCGGGGAGCTGTTTTTT	CASSLTTGVATGELFF
TRBJ1-4	TRBV5-1	17	NA	TRBD1	TGCGCCAGCAGCCCCGGGGCAGGGGGAAGGGGTAATGAAAAACTGTTTTTT	CASSPGAGGRGNEKLFF
TRBJ2-7	TRBV5-8	15	NA	NA	TGTGCCAGCAGCTTACGGGACACCCCCTCATACGAGCAGTACTTC	CASSLRDTPSYEQYF
TRBJ2-1	TRBV5-1	17	NA	TRBD2	TGCGCCAGCAGACCGACCCTAGCGGGAGGGAGTTCGAATGAGCAGTTCTTC	CASRPTLAGGSSNEQFF
TRBJ1-2	TRBV29-1	13	NA	NA	TGCAGCGTTGAAGAAGGTGCTAACTATGGCTACACCTTC	CSVEEGANYGYTF
TRBJ2-6	TRBV7-1	19	NA	NA	TGTGCCAGCAGCAGTCGAGCCAGAAGACGACAAAGTCGGGCCAACGTCCTGACTTTC	CASSSRARRRQSRANVLTF
TRBJ1-3	TRBV6-1	19	NA	TRBD1	TGTGCCAGCAGTGAAGCGCGGGACAGGGGCCATTCTTCTGGAAACACCATATATTTT	CASSEARDRGHSSGNTIYF
TRBJ2-7	TRBV4-3	14	NA	NA	TGCGCCAGCAGCCAAGATCGCCAGGGGCGGGAGCAGTACTTC	CASSQDRQGREQYF
TRBJ2-7	TRBV27	15	NA	TRBD1	TGTGCCAGCAGTTTAAGGCGCCAGGGGGCCTACGAGCAGTACTTC	CASSLRRQGAYEQYF
TRBJ2-1	TRBV6-1	16	NA	TRBD2	TGTGCCAGCAGTGAAGCAAGACGGGGCGGGAGTCATGAGCAGTTCTTC	CASSEARRGGSHEQFF
TRBJ1-3	TRBV5-1	17	NA	TRBD1	TGCGCCAGCAGGCACAGGACAGGGGAATTTGAGGGAAACACCATATATTTT	CASRHRTGEFEGNTIYF
TRBJ2-7	TRBV27	12	NA	NA	TGTGCCAGCAGTTTACCGGGTTACGAGCAGTACTTC	CASSLPGYEQYF
TRBJ2-7	TRBV28	15	NA	TRBD1	TGTGCCAGCAGTCCCTCCGGGACAGGGGCCTACGAGCAGTACTTC	CASSPSGTGAYEQYF
TRBJ2-1	TRBV14	16	NA	TRBD2	TGTGCCAGCAGCCAAGATAGCGGGGCAAACTACAATGAGCAGTTCTTC	CASSQDSGANYNEQFF
TRBJ2-5	TRBV11-2	15	once	TRBD1	TGTGCCAGCAGCGGCCGACAGGGGCCAGGAGAGACCCAGTACTTC	CASSGRQGPGETQYF
TRBJ2-7	TRBV9	15	NA	NA	TGTGCCAGCAGCGTAGGGATCAGAGAATCCTACGAGCAGTACTTC	CASSVGIRESYEQYF
TRBJ2-3	TRBV6-6	12	NA	NA	TGTGCCAGCACACCGACCGGGAATACGCAGTATTTT	CASTPTGNTQYF
TRBJ1-4	TRBV9	15	NA	NA	TGTGCCAGCAGCTTGGCCGGGACGGAAAACGAAAAACTGTTTTTT	CASSLAGTENEKLFF
TRBJ1-2	TRBV29-1	15	NA	NA	TGCAGCGTTGAGGGGTTAAAGACAGATTACTATGGCTACACCTTC	CSVEGLKTDYYGYTF
TRBJ1-2	TRBV27	13	NA	NA	TGTGCCAGCAGTTTAGAGGGATCTCATGGCTACACCTTC	CASSLEGSHGYTF
TRBJ2-1	TRBV30	10	NA	NA	TGTGCCTCCCAGAACAATGAGCAGTTCTTC	CASQNNEQFF
TRBJ2-5	TRBV5-1	13	NA	TRBD2	TGCGCCAGCGGGCGGGAGGCGCAGGAGACCCAGTACTTC	CASGREAQETQYF
TRBJ1-5	TRBV19	12	once	NA	TGTGCCAGTAGACGGGGCAATCAGCCCCAGCATTTT	CASRRGNQPQHF
TRBJ2-5	TRBV7-2	15	few	NA	TGTGCCAGCAGCCCGACTCGGGATATGAGATGGACCCAGTACTTC	CASSPTRDMRWTQYF
TRBJ1-3	TRBV10-2	14	NA	NA	TGCGCCAGCGGGGACATGTTCTCTGGAAACACCATATATTTT	CASGDMFSGNTIYF
TRBJ1-1	TRBV2	13	NA	NA	TGTGCCAGCACGGTGACACTGAACACTGAAGCTTTCTTT	CASTVTLNTEAFF
TRBJ1-2	TRBV19	14	NA	NA	TGTGCCAGTAGTATTATTCGACAGTACTATGGCTACACCTTC	CASSIIRQYYGYTF
TRBJ2-2	TRBV29-1	16	few	TRBD2	TGCAGCGTTGGGGGGCTAGCGGGGCATCACACCGGGGAGCTGTTTTTT	CSVGGLAGHHTGELFF
TRBJ1-1	TRBV9	15	NA	NA	TGTGCCAGCAGCGTCGGGACGCCATGGGGGACTGAAGCTTTCTTT	CASSVGTPWGTEAFF
TRBJ2-7	TRBV9	15	NA	TRBD2	TGTGCCAGCAGCGCCCGGGTTAGCGGGAGCGTCGAGCAGTACTTC	CASSARVSGSVEQYF
TRBJ1-2	TRBV5-4	14	NA	TRBD1	TGTGCCAGCAGCCTAGGACAGGGGCCATATGGCTACACCTTC	CASSLGQGPYGYTF
TRBJ2-7	TRBV25-1	12	NA	NA	TGTGCCAGCCGGATGTCCGACGGGGCGCAGTACTTC	CASRMSDGAQYF
TRBJ1-1	TRBV19	17	NA	TRBD1	TGTGCCAGTAGTTTTGGGGAGGGGACAGGGTGGATCACTGAAGCTTTCTTT	CASSFGEGTGWITEAFF
TRBJ2-7	TRBV2	13	NA	TRBD1	TGTGCCAGCCAGAGCGGGACAGGGTACGAGCAGTACTTC	CASQSGTGYEQYF
TRBJ1-5	TRBV6-4	11	NA	NA	TGTGCCAGCAGTTTAGGTCAGCCCCAGCATTTT	CASSLGQPQHF
TRBJ2-7	TRBV19	16	once	TRBD1	TGTGCCAGTAGTAAGCAGGGGGCGACACCTCCATACGAGCAGTACTTC	CASSKQGATPPYEQYF
TRBJ1-1	TRBV18	19	NA	TRBD1	TGTGCCAGCTCCTCGGCCGCGACAGGGTGGTTGGGGCCAAACACTGAAGCTTTCTTT	CASSSAATGWLGPNTEAFF
TRBJ2-1	TRBV30	12	NA	TRBD2	TGTGCCTGGAGTAGGAGCGGGGGTGAGCAGTTCTTC	CAWSRSGGEQFF
TRBJ2-2	TRBV10-3	16	few	TRBD2	TGTGCCATCAGTGAGCCGGGACTAGCGGGAGCTGGGGAGCTGTTTTTT	CAISEPGLAGAGELFF
TRBJ1-2	TRBV28	15	few	TRBD1	TGTGCCAGCAGATTCCGGGACAGGGGGATTGATGGCTACACCTTC	CASRFRDRGIDGYTF
TRBJ1-2	TRBV9	15	NA	NA	TGTGCCAGCAGCGTAGTTTACCAGGGATCGACGGGCTACACCTTC	CASSVVYQGSTGYTF
TRBJ2-1	TRBV29-1	13	NA	NA	TGCAGCGTTGAGGGGGGACGGGTCAATGAGCAGTTCTTC	CSVEGGRVNEQFF